This T cell receptor beta chain was found in a study of beta chain features in type 1 diabetes. Regarding the study as a whole: Shortening of TCRB CDR3s, moderate but significant, appeared in all four CD4+ subsets of Type 1 diabetes patients. A greater similarity of naive, central memory and Treg TCRB repertoires was seen among patients than among healthy donors.

In this sample, this clone turned up once. Its antigen is undetermined. Every isolated RNA sample was fully reverse transcribed, so sequencing captured expressed TCRB transcripts. Profiled with immunoSEQ multiplex PCR; TCRdb holds only in-frame clones, not every one. The data contain around 280,000 clones, about 15% of them singletons. This CDR3 is built from 15 residues. The J segment lost 5 bases and the V segment lost 5 bases, leaving 10 bases of the junction unmatched. Per the germline V gene, CDR1 is SGHAT and CDR2 is FQNNGV. The sample comprised naive CD4+ T cells from blood. The clonotype was recovered from a man younger than 35 with type 1 diabetes. The chain combines TRBV11-2 with TRBJ2-5; 8 positions agree with TRBD1. The CDR3 DNA reads as TGTGCCAGCAGCCCAATTGGGGCAGGGGGCGAGACCCAGTACTTC. It is translated as CASSPIGAGGETQYF.